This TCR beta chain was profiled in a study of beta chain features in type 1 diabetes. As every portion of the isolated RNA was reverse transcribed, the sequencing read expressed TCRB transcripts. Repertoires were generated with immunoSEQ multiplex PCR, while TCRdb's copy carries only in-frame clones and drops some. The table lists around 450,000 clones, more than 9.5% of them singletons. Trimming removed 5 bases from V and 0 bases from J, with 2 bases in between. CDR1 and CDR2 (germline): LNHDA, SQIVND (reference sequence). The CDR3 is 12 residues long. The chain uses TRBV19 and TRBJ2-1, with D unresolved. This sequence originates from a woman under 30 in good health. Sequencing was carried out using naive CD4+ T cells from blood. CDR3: CASSHSYNEQFF. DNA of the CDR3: TGTGCCAGTAGTCACTCCTACAATGAGCAGTTCTTC.